This TCR beta chain was obtained from a study of OX40 agonist ivuxolimab in advanced cancers. Study information: At 65% to 90% male, the cohort had a mean age of 60 years, ranging from 23 to 79. It was permissible to have had prior anti-PD-1, anti-PD-L1 or anti-CTLA-4 therapy, and approximately 40% had some.

Profiling relied on immunoSEQ multiplex PCR, and the TCRdb table lists in-frame clones only, not all of them. The sample records nearly 25,000 clones, around 80% being singletons. Note on this clone: Antigen unknown.

Germline V gene lookup returns CDR1 SGHTA and CDR2 FQGNSA. V dropped 1 base and J dropped 2; count of bases not matched to a gene: 8. This CDR3 comprises 16 residues. Whole-study findings and limits: Certain nonresponding patients likewise had low normalized T-cell clonal expansion. Antigen specificity remained undetermined for the expanded peripheral T cells.

Material: CD4+ or CD8+ T cells sorted from blood, obtained in a trial of the OX40 agonist ivuxolimab. The source is an adult with an advanced solid tumor such as melanoma, head and neck, liver or kidney cancer. The V call is TRBV7-2, the J call TRBJ2-7; 7 nucleotides align to TRBD2. DNA for the CDR3: TGTGCCAGCAGCTTAGTTTCTGCTAGCGGCACCTACGAGCAGTACTTC. Translating it yields CASSLVSASGTYEQYF. Full variable domain (missing parts from reference TRBV7-2 and TRBJ2-7): GAGVSQSPSNKVTEKGKDVELRCDPISGHTALYWYRQSLGQGLEFLIYFQGNSAPDKSGLPSDRFSAERTGGSVSTLTIQRTQQEDSAVYLCASSLVSASGTYEQYFGPGTRLTVT.